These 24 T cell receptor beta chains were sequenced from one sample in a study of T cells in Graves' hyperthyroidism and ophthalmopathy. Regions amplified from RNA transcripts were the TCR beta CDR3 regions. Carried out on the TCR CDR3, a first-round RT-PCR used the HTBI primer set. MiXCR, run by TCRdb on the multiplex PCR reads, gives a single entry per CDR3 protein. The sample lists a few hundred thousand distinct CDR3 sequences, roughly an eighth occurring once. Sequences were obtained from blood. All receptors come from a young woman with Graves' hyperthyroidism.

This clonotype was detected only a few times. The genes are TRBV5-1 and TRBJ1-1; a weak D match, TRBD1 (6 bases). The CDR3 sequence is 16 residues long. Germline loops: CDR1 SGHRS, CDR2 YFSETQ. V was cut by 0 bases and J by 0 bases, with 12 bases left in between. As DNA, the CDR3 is TGCGCCAGCAGCTTGGGTTGGACAGTAATGAACACTGAAGCTTTCTTT. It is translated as CASSLGWTVMNTEAFF.

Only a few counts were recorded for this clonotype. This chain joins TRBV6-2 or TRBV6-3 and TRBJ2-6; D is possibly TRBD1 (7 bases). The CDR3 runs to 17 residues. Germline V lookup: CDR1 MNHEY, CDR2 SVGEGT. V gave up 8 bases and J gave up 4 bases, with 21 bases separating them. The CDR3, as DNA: TGTGCCAGCGGAGGGACAGCCAGTTTAGAGGGGGCCAACGTCCTGACTTTC. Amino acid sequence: CASGGTASLEGANVLTF.

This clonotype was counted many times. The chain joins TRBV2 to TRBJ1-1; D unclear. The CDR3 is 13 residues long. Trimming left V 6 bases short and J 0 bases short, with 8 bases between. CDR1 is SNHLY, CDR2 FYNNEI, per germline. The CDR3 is CASRTDLNTEAFF. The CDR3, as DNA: TGTGCCAGCAGGACGGATTTGAACACTGAAGCTTTCTTT.

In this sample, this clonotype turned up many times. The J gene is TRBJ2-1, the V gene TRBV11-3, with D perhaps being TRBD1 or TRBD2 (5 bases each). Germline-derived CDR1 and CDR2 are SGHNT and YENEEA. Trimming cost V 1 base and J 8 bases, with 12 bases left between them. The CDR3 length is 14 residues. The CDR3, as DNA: TGTGCCAGCAGCTTAGGCGAGGGACCCGATGAGCAGTTCTTC. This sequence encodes CASSLGEGPDEQFF.

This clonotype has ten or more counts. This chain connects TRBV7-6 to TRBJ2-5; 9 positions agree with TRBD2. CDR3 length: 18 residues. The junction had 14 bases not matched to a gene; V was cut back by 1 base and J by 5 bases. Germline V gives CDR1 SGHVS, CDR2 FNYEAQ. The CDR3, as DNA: TGTGCCAGCAGCTTAGTGGGTAGCGGGAGCGCCTTTTTGGAGACCCAGTACTTC. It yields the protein CASSLVGSGSAFLETQYF.

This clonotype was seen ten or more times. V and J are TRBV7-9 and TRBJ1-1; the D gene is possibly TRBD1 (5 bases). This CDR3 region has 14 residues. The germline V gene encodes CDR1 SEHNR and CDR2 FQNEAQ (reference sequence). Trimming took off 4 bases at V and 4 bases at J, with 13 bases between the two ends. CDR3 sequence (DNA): TGTGCCAGCAGCTCCCGTCAGGGAGCCACTGAAGCTTTCTTT. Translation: CASSSRQGATEAFF. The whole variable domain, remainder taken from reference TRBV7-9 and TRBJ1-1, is DTGVSQNPRHKITKRGQNVTFRCDPISEHNRLYWYRQTLGQGPEFLTYFQNEAQLEKSRLLSDRFSAERPKGSFSTLEIQRTEQGDSAMYLCASSSRQGATEAFFGQGTRLTVV.

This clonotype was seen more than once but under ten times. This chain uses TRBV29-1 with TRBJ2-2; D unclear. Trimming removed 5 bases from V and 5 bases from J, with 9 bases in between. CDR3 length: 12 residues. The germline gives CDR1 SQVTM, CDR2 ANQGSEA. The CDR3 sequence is CSVIGDTGELFF. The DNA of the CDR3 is TGCAGCGTTATCGGTGATACCGGGGAGCTGTTTTTT.

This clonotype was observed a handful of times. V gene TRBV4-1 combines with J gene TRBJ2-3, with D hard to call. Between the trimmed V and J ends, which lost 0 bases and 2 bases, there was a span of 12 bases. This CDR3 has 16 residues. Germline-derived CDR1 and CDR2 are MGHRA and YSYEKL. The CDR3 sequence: CASSQDTGQSTDTQYF. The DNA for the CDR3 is TGCGCCAGCAGCCAAGATACGGGCCAATCCACAGATACGCAGTATTTT.

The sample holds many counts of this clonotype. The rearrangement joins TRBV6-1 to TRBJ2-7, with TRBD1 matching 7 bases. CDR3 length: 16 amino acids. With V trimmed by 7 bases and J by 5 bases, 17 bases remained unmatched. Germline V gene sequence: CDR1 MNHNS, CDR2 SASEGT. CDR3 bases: TGTGCCAGCAACCCACGCCCCGGACAGGAATCAGACGAGCAGTACTTC. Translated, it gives CASNPRPGQESDEQYF.

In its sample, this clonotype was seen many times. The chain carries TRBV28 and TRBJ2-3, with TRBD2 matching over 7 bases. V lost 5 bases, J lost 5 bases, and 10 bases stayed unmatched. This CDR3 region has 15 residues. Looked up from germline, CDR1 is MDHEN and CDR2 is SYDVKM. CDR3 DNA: TGTGCCAGCAGTCCTTTACGGGGGGAAGGAGATACGCAGTATTTT. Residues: CASSPLRGEGDTQYF.

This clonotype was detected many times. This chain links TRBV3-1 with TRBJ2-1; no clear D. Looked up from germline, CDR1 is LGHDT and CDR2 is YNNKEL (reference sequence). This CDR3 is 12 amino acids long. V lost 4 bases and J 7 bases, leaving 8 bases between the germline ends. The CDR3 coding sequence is TGTGCCAGCAGCCCATTCGGGAATGAGCAGTTCTTC. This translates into CASSPFGNEQFF.

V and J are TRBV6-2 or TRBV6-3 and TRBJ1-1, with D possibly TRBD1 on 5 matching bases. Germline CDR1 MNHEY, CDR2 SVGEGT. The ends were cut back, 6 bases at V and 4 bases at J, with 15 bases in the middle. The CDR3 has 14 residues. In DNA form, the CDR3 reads TGTGCCAGCAGCCGCAGGATGAGGGGCACTGAAGCTTTCTTT. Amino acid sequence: CASSRRMRGTEAFF.

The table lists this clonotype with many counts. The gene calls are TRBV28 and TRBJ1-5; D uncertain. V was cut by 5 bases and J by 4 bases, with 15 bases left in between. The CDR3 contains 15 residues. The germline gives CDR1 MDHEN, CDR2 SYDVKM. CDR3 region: CASSGSQVGNQPQHF. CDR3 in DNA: TGTGCCAGCAGTGGATCTCAGGTGGGAAATCAGCCCCAGCATTTT.

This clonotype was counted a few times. Here the CDR3 DNA reads TGCAGCGTTGGGGAAGGGTATGAAAAACTGTTTTTT. It encodes CSVGEGYEKLFF. The chain is built from TRBV29-1 and TRBJ1-4; D gene ambiguous. Trimming took off 4 bases at V and 6 bases at J, with 9 bases between the two ends. The CDR3 contains 12 residues. Germline assignment: CDR1 SQVTM and CDR2 ANQGSEA.

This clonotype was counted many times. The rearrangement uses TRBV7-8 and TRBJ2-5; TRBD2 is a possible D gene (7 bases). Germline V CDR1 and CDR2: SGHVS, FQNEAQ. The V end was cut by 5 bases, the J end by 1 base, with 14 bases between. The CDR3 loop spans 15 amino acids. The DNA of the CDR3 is TGTGCCAGCAGCGAAGGGGGGGGATTCCAAGAGACCCAGTACTTC. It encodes CASSEGGGFQETQYF.

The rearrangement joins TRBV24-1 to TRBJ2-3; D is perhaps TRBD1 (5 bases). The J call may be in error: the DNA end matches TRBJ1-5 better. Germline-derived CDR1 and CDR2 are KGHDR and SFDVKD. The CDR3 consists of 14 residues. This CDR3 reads CATSDLDSTDTQHF. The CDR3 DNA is TGTGCCACCAGTGATTTGGACAGCACAGATACGCAGCATTTT.

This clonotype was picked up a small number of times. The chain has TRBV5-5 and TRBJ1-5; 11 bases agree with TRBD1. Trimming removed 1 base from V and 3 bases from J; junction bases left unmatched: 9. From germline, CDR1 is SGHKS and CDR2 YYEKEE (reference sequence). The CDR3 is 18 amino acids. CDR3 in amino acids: CASSLFIPGQGDNQPQHF. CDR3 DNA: TGTGCCAGCAGCTTGTTTATTCCGGGACAGGGGGACAATCAGCCCCAGCATTTT.

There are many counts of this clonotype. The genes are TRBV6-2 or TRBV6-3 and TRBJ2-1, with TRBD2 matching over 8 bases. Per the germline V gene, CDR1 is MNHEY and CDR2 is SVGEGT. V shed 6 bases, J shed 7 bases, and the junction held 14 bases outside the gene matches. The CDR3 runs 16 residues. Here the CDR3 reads CASRDLGSGSWNEQFF. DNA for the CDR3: TGTGCCAGCAGGGACCTTGGGAGCGGGAGTTGGAATGAGCAGTTCTTC.

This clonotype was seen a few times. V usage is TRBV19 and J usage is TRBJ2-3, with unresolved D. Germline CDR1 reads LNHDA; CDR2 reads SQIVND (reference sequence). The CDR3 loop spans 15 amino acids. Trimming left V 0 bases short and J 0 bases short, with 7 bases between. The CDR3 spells CASSIEGSSTDTQYF. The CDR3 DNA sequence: TGTGCCAGTAGTATAGAAGGCAGTAGCACAGATACGCAGTATTTT.

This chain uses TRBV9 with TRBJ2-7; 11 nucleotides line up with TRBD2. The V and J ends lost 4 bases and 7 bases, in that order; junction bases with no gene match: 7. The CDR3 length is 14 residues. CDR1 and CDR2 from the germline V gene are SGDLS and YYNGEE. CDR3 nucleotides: TGTGCCAGCAGCCCGGGGACTAGCGGCGTAGAGCAGTACTTC. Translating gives CASSPGTSGVEQYF.

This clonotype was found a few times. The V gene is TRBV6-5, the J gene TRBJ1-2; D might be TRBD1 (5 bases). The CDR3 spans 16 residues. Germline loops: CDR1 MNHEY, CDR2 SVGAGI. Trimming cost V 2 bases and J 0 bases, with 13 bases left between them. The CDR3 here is CASSYPQGLANYGYTF. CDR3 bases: TGTGCCAGCAGTTACCCGCAGGGCCTAGCTAACTATGGCTACACCTTC.

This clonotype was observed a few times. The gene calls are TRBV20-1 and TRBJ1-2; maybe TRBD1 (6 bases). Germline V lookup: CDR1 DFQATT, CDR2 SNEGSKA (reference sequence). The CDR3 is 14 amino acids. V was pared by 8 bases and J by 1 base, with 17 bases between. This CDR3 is CSSHRRGLNYGYTF. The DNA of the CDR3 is TGCAGTTCCCACCGCAGGGGACTTAACTATGGCTACACCTTC.

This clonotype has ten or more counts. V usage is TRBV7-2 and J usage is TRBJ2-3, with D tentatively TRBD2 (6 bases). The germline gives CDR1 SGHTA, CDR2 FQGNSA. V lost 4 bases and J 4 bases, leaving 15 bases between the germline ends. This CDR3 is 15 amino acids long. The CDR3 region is CASSWEEGGPDTQYF. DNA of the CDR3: TGTGCCAGCAGCTGGGAGGAAGGAGGGCCAGATACGCAGTATTTT.

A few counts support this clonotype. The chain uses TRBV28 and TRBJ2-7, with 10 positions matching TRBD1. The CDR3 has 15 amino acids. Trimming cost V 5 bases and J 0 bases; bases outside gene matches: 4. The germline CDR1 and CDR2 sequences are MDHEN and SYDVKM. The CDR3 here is CASSRTGGVSYEQYF. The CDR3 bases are TGTGCCAGCAGTCGGACAGGGGGTGTCTCCTACGAGCAGTACTTC.